These 10 T cell receptor beta chains were sequenced from one sample in a study of blood T cell repertoires in COVID-19. Profiled with immunoSEQ multiplex PCR; TCRdb holds only in-frame clones, not every one. The data contain a few hundred thousand clones, approximately 87% of them singletons. Sequencing was done on a sample of peripheral blood. The receptors here all came from a man between 60 and 70 years old with acute or convalescent COVID-19.

CDR3 bases: TGTGCCAGCAGGGGACAGGGGGAAGAGACCCAGTACTTC. Translated, it gives CASRGQGEETQYF. J is TRBJ2-5 and V is TRBV12-3 or TRBV12-4; 11 positions match TRBD1. The J segment lost 3 bases and the V segment lost 6 bases, leaving 0 bases of the junction unmatched. CDR3 size: 13 residues.

The rearrangement joins TRBV5-4 to TRBJ1-6; TRBD1 matches at 9 bases. CDR3 length: 16 amino acids. Germline V gene lookup returns CDR1 SGHNT and CDR2 YYREEE (reference sequence). Germline trimming cut 4 bases from V and 9 bases from J; bases unmatched to any gene: 11. In DNA form, the CDR3 reads TGTGCCAGCAGCGTTGACCCGGGACAGGGTGGTTCACCCCTCCACTTT. It specifies CASSVDPGQGGSPLHF.

The CDR3 bases are TGTGCCAGCAGTTATCGGGGAGGGGCTGAAGCTTTCTTT. Amino acid sequence: CASSYRGGAEAFF. This chain joins TRBV12-3 or TRBV12-4 and TRBJ1-1, with a tentative D call TRBD1 (5 bases). Trimming took off 4 bases at V and 6 bases at J, with 12 bases between the two ends. CDR3 length: 13 amino acids.

The rearrangement uses TRBV4-2 and TRBJ1-1; possible D gene TRBD1, 5 bases. There are 15 residues in the CDR3. The V gene lost 4 bases and the J gene lost 4 bases, with 16 bases spanning the gap. Germline V gene data show CDR1 as LGHNA and CDR2 as YNFKEQ. This chain's CDR3 is CASSPGRDGGTEAFF. Here the CDR3 DNA reads TGTGCCAGCAGCCCAGGGAGGGATGGGGGCACTGAAGCTTTCTTT.

This clone was recorded a few times. The chain has TRBV5-6 and TRBJ1-5, with a weak D call TRBD1 (6 bases). V lost 2 bases and J 1 base, leaving 19 bases between the germline ends. Germline V gene data show CDR1 as SGHDT and CDR2 as YYEEEE. The CDR3 loop spans 18 amino acids. The DNA of the CDR3 is TGTGCCAGCAGCTTTCTAAGTGGGACATCAAGGAGCAATCAGCCCCAGCATTTT. Translating it yields CASSFLSGTSRSNQPQHF.

The CDR3 DNA sequence: TGTGCCATCAGTACTCCTCGAGGACAGGGGGCAACTGAAGCTTTCTTT. Its translation: CAISTPRGQGATEAFF. The chain recombines TRBV10-3 with TRBJ1-1; 11 bases line up with TRBD1. There are 16 residues in the CDR3. Germline V gene sequence: CDR1 ENHRY, CDR2 SYGVKD. Trimming took 5 bases from V and 5 from J; bases not matched to a gene: 10.

V and J are TRBV7-6 and TRBJ1-6; D possibly corresponds to TRBD1 (6 bases). The CDR3 sequence is 14 residues long. V lost 1 base and J 10 bases, leaving 11 bases between the germline ends. Germline CDR1 SGHVS, CDR2 FNYEAQ. CDR3: CASSLGRGGSPLHF. In nucleotides, the CDR3 is TGTGCCAGCAGCTTAGGTAGGGGGGGCTCACCCCTCCACTTT.

The chain carries TRBV9 and TRBJ2-7, with D tentatively TRBD1 (6 bases). The length of the CDR3 is 16 residues. CDR1 and CDR2 from the germline V gene are SGDLS and YYNGEE. V was pared by 0 bases and J by 2 bases, with 15 bases between. CDR3: CASSVAPQGVTYEQYF. As DNA, the CDR3 is TGTGCCAGCAGCGTAGCCCCACAGGGCGTAACCTACGAGCAGTACTTC. Together with reference TRBV9 and TRBJ2-7, the CDR3 gives the full variable domain: DSGVTQTPKHLITATGQRVTLRCSPRSGDLSVYWYQQSLDQGLQFLIQYYNGEERAKGNILERFSAQQFPDLHSELNLSSLELGDSALYFCASSVAPQGVTYEQYFGPGTRLTVT.

The chain is built from TRBV19 and TRBJ2-1; D remains ambiguous. The CDR3 has 15 amino acids. The germline V and J ends were trimmed by 1 base and 3 bases, with 10 bases remaining between them. The germline gives CDR1 LNHDA, CDR2 SQIVND (reference sequence). The CDR3 protein is CASSIGALYYNEQFF. The CDR3 region has the DNA TGTGCCAGTAGTATAGGAGCGCTCTACTACAATGAGCAGTTCTTC.

This rearrangement joins TRBV19 to TRBJ1-1; TRBD1 might be the D (6 bases). V was pared by 3 bases and J by 0 bases, with 8 bases between. This CDR3 has 14 amino acids. Germline V lookup: CDR1 LNHDA, CDR2 SQIVND (reference sequence). CDR3 region: CASSIRTVNTEAFF. CDR3 DNA sequence: TGTGCCAGTAGTATCCGGACAGTGAACACTGAAGCTTTCTTT.